Each of the 3 T cell receptor beta chains below was sequenced from the same sample in a study of PD-1 blockade in classical Hodgkin lymphoma. The time point here: newly diagnosed, previously untreated cHL patient sample. Out of thawed PBMCs, magnetic negative selection purified CD4+ T cells. Here immunoSEQ multiplex PCR was the method, and the copy in TCRdb shows in-frame clones only, minus some. Of 20,000 to 25,000 clones in the sample, over 90% were seen once. Sequencing was performed on CD4+ T cells from blood. Source of these receptors: a human donor with classical Hodgkin lymphoma.

The chain has TRBV19 and TRBJ2-4, with D perhaps TRBD1 or TRBD2 (5 bases each). Germline V gives CDR1 LNHDA, CDR2 SQIVND (reference sequence). The CDR3 covers 14 residues. V gave up 10 bases and J gave up 5 bases, with 18 bases separating them. DNA of the CDR3: TGTGCCACCGGAGACAGACTAAACCAAAACATTCAGTACTTC. It encodes CATGDRLNQNIQYF.

The J gene is TRBJ2-1, the V gene TRBV27, with TRBD1 matching 8 bases. The CDR3 has 16 residues. J lost 8 bases, V lost 4 bases, and 13 bases had no gene match. Germline V gene lookup returns CDR1 MNHEY and CDR2 SMNVEV (reference sequence). The CDR3 DNA sequence: TGTGCCAGCAGTTCCCTAGGACAGGGAACAACACATGAGCAGTTCTTC. This gives the protein CASSSLGQGTTHEQFF.

The chain employs TRBV7-2 and TRBJ1-5, with no clear D. Per the germline V gene, CDR1 is SGHTA and CDR2 is FQGNSA. The CDR3 contains 12 residues. V lost 8 bases to trimming and J lost 3 bases, with 8 bases between them. CDR3 loop: CASGLHNQPQHF. CDR3 nucleotides: TGTGCCAGCGGCCTACACAATCAGCCCCAGCATTTT.